The subject of this entry is one TCR beta chain. Its antigen is undetermined. The sample comes from a study of OX40 agonist ivuxolimab in advanced cancers. Study summary: Therapy given before enrollment (anti-PD-1, anti-PD-L1 or anti-CTLA-4) was allowed, and 40% had some.

Findings and limits, study-wide: Clonal expansion from baseline to week 6 occurred in both CD4+ and CD8+ T cells. Antigen specificity was not determined for the expanded peripheral T cells.

Generated by immunoSEQ multiplex PCR, the TCRdb table keeps only in-frame clones and is missing some. The data contain more than 75,000 clones, roughly 88% of them singletons. Trimming cost V 6 bases and J 5 bases; bases outside gene matches: 10. From germline, CDR1 is SGHAT and CDR2 FQNNGV. This CDR3 comprises 15 residues. Sampling times: baseline, cycle 4 day 1, cycle 7 day 1. This chain connects TRBV11-2 to TRBJ2-1; 7 positions agree with TRBD2. The TCR sequence derives from an adult with an advanced solid tumor such as melanoma, head and neck, liver or kidney cancer. Sequences were derived from CD4+ or CD8+ T cells sorted from blood, sampled in a trial of the OX40 agonist ivuxolimab. The CDR3 sequence: CASRLVGGLHNEQFF. The CDR3 DNA is TGTGCCAGCAGGCTGGTGGGGGGACTACACAATGAGCAGTTCTTC.